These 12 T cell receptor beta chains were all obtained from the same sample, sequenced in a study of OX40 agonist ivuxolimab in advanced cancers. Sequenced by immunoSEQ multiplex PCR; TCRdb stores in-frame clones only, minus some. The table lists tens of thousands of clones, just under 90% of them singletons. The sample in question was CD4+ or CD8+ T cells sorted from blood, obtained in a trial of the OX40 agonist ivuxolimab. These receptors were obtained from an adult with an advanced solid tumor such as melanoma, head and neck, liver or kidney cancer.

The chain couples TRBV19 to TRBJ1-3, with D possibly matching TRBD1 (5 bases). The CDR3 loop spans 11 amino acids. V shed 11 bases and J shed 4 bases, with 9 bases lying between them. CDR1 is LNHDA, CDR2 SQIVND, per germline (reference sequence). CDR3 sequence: CAGRQGNTIYF. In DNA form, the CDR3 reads TGTGCCGGGCGACAGGGAAACACCATATATTTT. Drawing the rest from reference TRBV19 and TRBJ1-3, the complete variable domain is DGGITQSPKYLFRKEGQNVTLSCEQNLNHDAMYWYRQDPGQGLRLIYYSQIVNDFQKGDIAEGYSVSREKKESFPLTVTSAQKNPTAFYLCAGRQGNTIYFGEGSWLTVV.

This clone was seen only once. The CDR3 protein is CASSQGRAGGGYEQYF. CDR3 nucleotides: TGCGCCAGCAGCCAAGGAAGGGCAGGGGGTGGCTACGAGCAGTACTTC. The gene calls are TRBV4-1 and TRBJ2-7; 7 bases are a match to TRBD1. CDR1 and CDR2 from the germline V gene are MGHRA and YSYEKL. Trimming removed 1 base from V and 3 bases from J; junction bases left unmatched: 9. The CDR3 extends over 16 amino acids.

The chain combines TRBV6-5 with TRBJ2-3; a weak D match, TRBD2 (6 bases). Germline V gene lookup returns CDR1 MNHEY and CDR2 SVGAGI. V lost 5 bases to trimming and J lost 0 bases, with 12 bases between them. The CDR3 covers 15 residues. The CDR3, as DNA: TGTGCCAGCAGTACCGGACTACCTAGCACAGATACGCAGTATTTT. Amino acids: CASSTGLPSTDTQYF.

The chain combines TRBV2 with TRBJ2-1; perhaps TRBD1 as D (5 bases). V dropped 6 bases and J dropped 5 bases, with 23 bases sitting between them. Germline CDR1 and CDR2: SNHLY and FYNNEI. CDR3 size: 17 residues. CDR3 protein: CASSDGAGKRTDNEQFF. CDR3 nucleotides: TGTGCCAGCAGCGATGGGGCAGGGAAAAGAACGGACAATGAGCAGTTCTTC.

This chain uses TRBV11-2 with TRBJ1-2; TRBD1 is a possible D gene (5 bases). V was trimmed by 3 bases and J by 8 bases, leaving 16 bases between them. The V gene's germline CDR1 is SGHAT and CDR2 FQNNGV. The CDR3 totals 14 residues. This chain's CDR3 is CASSFGQGHQGYTF. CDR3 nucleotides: TGTGCCAGCAGCTTCGGGCAGGGCCACCAGGGCTACACCTTC.

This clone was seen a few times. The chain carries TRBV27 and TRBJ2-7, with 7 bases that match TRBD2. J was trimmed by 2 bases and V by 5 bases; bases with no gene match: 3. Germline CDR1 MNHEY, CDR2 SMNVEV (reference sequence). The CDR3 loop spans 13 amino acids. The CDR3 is CASSMGTTYEQYF. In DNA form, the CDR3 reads TGTGCCAGCAGTATGGGGACTACCTACGAGCAGTACTTC.

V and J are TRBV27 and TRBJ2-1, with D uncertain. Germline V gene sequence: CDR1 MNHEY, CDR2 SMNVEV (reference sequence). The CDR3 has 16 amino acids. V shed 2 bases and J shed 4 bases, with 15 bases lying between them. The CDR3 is CASSLVPLDGYNEQFF. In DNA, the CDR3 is TGTGCCAGCAGTTTAGTCCCGCTCGACGGGTACAATGAGCAGTTCTTC.

CDR3 nucleotide sequence: TGTGCCAGCAGTTTATACCGCGGGACAGCCTTTGAAAAACTGTTTTTT. It specifies CASSLYRGTAFEKLFF. The rearrangement joins TRBV27 to TRBJ1-4, with 7 bases that match TRBD1. This CDR3 is built from 16 residues. The germline V gene has CDR1 MNHEY and CDR2 SMNVEV (reference sequence). V dropped 1 base and J dropped 7; count of bases not matched to a gene: 9.

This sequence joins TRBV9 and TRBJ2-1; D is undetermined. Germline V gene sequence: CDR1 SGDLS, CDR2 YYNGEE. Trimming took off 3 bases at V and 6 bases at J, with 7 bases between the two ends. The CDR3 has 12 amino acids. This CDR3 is CASSGVSNEQFF. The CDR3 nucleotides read TGTGCCAGCAGCGGGGTGAGCAATGAGCAGTTCTTC.

The CDR3 reads CASSAYNEQFF. The CDR3 bases are TGTGCCAGCAGCGCGTACAATGAGCAGTTCTTC. The chain recombines TRBV7-9 with TRBJ2-1, with D unresolved. V was cut by 5 bases and J by 4 bases, with 3 bases left in between. Germline values: CDR1 SEHNR, CDR2 FQNEAQ (reference sequence). The CDR3 length is 11 residues. The full variable domain, with the rest looked up from reference TRBV7-9 and TRBJ2-1, is DTGVSQNPRHKITKRGQNVTFRCDPISEHNRLYWYRQTLGQGPEFLTYFQNEAQLEKSRLLSDRFSAERPKGSFSTLEIQRTEQGDSAMYLCASSAYNEQFFGPGTRLTVL.

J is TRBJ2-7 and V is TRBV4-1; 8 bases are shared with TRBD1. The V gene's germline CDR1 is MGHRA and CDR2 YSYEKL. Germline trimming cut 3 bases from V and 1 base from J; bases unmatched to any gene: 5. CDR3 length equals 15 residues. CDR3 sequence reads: CASSHRTGSSYEQYF. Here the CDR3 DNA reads TGCGCCAGCAGCCACCGGACAGGGAGTTCCTACGAGCAGTACTTC.

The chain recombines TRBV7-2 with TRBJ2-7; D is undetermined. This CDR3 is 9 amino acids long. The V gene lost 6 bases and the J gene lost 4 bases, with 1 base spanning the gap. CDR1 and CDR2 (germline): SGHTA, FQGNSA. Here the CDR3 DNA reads TGTGCCAGCAGTTACGAGCAGTACTTC. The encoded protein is CASSYEQYF.